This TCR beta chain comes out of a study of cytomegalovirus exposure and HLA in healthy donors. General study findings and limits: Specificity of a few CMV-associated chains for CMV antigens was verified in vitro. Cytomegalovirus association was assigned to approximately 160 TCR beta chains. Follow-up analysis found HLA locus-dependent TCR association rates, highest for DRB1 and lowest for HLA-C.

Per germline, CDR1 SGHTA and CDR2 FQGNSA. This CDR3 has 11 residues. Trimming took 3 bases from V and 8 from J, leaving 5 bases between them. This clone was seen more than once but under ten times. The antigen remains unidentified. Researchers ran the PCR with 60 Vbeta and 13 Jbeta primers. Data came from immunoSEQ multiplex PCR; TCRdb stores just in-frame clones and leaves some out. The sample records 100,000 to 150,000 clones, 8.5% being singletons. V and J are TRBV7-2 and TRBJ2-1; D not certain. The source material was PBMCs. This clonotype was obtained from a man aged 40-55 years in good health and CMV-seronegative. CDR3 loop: CASSFRYEQFF. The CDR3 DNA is TGTGCCAGCAGCTTTAGATATGAGCAGTTCTTC. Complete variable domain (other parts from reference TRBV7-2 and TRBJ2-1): GAGVSQSPSNKVTEKGKDVELRCDPISGHTALYWYRQSLGQGLEFLIYFQGNSAPDKSGLPSDRFSAERTGGSVSTLTIQRTQQEDSAVYLCASSFRYEQFFGPGTRLTVL.